Reported below is one T cell receptor beta chain. Its antigen is not known. This entry belongs to a study of OX40 agonist ivuxolimab in advanced cancers. TCRdb keeps only in-frame clones here, not all; method: immunoSEQ multiplex PCR. Among tens of thousands of clones, about 91% were seen once, and the ten largest hold about 30%. Study observations and caveats: Mean expanded clone counts were higher in CD8+ than CD4+ T cells.

Sequences were derived from CD4+ or CD8+ T cells sorted from blood, sampled in a trial of the OX40 agonist ivuxolimab. This receptor was taken from an adult with an advanced solid tumor such as melanoma, head and neck, liver or kidney cancer.

CDR3 DNA sequence: TGTGCCAGCAGTCCCGGGACTAGCGATTACAATGAGCAGTTCTTC. Amino acids: CASSPGTSDYNEQFF. The J gene is TRBJ2-1, the V gene TRBV6-5; TRBD2 aligns across 10 bases. The CDR3 sequence is 15 residues long. Trimming cost V 5 bases and J 4 bases; bases outside gene matches: 5. The germline CDR1 and CDR2 sequences are MNHEY and SVGAGI.